Each of the 27 T cell receptor beta chains below was sequenced from the same sample in a study of metastatic and nonmetastatic thyroid tumors. MiXCR was used by TCRdb to re-call the PCR reads. The repertoire holds 75,000 to 100,000 clones, more than 9.5% seen once, with around 11% in the top ten. Ahead of thyroid surgery, no patient had received treatment of any kind. Sample: blood. The receptors were gathered from a female donor with papillary thyroid cancer or a benign thyroid nodule (not recorded which). Some clones in this sample may be carry-over from other donors' samples.

The rearrangement links TRBV20-1 to TRBJ2-7, with D maybe TRBD2 (5 bases). V shed 1 base and J shed 6 bases, with 7 bases lying between them. This CDR3 has 11 residues. Germline V gene sequence: CDR1 DFQATT, CDR2 SNEGSKA (reference sequence). Here the CDR3 reads CSARGGSEQYF. Here the CDR3 DNA reads TGCAGTGCTAGAGGAGGGAGCGAGCAGTACTTC.

This clone was seen at least ten times. The DNA of the CDR3 is TGTGCCAGCACGGCAGTCTTAAACAATGAGCAGTTCTTC. As protein: CASTAVLNNEQFF. This chain links TRBV2 with TRBJ2-1; unclear D gene. V was clipped by 7 bases and J by 5 bases, with 12 bases between them. The germline V gene has CDR1 SNHLY and CDR2 FYNNEI. This CDR3 contains 13 residues.

In its sample, this clone was seen a few times. This could be a read error, since a much larger clone is one nucleotide away. This sample also contains other DNA sequences that code for the same CDR3. The gene calls are TRBV29-1 and TRBJ2-7; D ambiguous. CDR3 length equals 13 residues. Per germline, CDR1 SQVTM and CDR2 ANQGSEA. CDR3 nucleotides: TGCAGTGTTGAGTCCGACTGGTCCTACGAGCAGTACTTC. Amino acid sequence: CSVESDWSYEQYF.

On this clone itself: The junction departs from germline at one end; a sequencing error may be responsible. Other DNA sequences in the sample encode the same CDR3. This chain uses TRBV9 with TRBJ2-3, with D possibly matching TRBD2 (5 bases). Germline V gene sequence: CDR1 SGDLS, CDR2 YYNGEE. CDR3 length: 14 amino acids. The chain's CDR3 is CASSDRGSTDTQYF. The DNA of the CDR3 is TGTGCCAGCAGCGACCGAGGGAGCACAGACACGCAGTATTTT.

This clone was observed many times. The J gene is TRBJ1-1, the V gene TRBV4-1; a weak D match, TRBD1 (5 bases). The V end was cut by 6 bases, the J end by 3 bases, with 14 bases between. Germline loops: CDR1 MGHRA, CDR2 YSYEKL. This CDR3 is built from 14 residues. CDR3 nucleotides: TGCGCCAGCAGGAGCAGGGAACGGGACACTGAAGCTTTCTTT. It translates to CASRSRERDTEAFF.

Ten or more counts support this clone. The rearrangement joins TRBV6-1 to TRBJ2-7; no reliable D call. Germline lookup yields CDR1 MNHNS and CDR2 SASEGT. This CDR3 is 12 amino acids long. Trimming stripped 5 bases from V and 5 bases from J, with 10 bases between. The CDR3: CASSPSPDEQYF. In nucleotides, the CDR3 is TGTGCCAGCAGTCCCTCCCCGGACGAGCAGTACTTC.

This clone was detected many times. The chain is built from TRBV29-1 and TRBJ1-1; D is perhaps TRBD1 (5 bases). Trimming removed 3 bases from V and 6 bases from J, with 14 bases in between. The CDR3 length is 13 residues. Germline CDR1 is SQVTM and CDR2 is ANQGSEA. The CDR3 DNA sequence: TGCAGCGTTGATGGCGGGGGGGGGTCTGAAGCTTTCTTT. Protein product: CSVDGGGGSEAFF.

This clone was observed a handful of times. The chain carries TRBV10-3 and TRBJ1-1; no clear D. Trimming removed 4 bases from V and 1 base from J, with 7 bases in between. From germline, CDR1 is ENHRY and CDR2 SYGVKD. The CDR3 has 13 amino acids. CDR3 bases: TGTGCCATCAGTGTAGGATGGAACACTGAAGCTTTCTTT. Translating it yields CAISVGWNTEAFF.

This clone was found many times. This clone may be a read error of a much larger clone one base away. The chain recombines TRBV19 with TRBJ1-5; 9 nucleotides agree with TRBD1. CDR1 is LNHDA, CDR2 SQIVND, per germline (reference sequence). J lost 7 bases, V lost 5 bases, and 9 bases had no gene match. There are 15 residues in the CDR3. CDR3: CASSVGTGTGQPQHF. In DNA, the CDR3 is TGTGCCAGTAGTGTTGGGACAGGGACGGGACAGCCCCAGCATTTT.

This clone has just a few counts. One base away lies a much larger clone, so this may be a sequencing read error. The V gene is TRBV11-1, the J gene TRBJ2-7; D might be TRBD2 (5 bases). In germline, CDR1 is SGHAT, CDR2 FQDESV (reference sequence). This CDR3 is built from 16 residues. V was shortened by 5 bases and J by 3 bases, with 20 bases between the two germline ends. CDR3 sequence reads: CASSRTSWTLNYEQYF. DNA for the CDR3: TGTGCCAGCAGCCGTACCTCCTGGACTTTGAACTACGAGCAGTACTTC.

Ten or more counts support this clone. The chain employs TRBV6-1 and TRBJ2-7, with D perhaps TRBD1 or TRBD2 (5 bases each). The V gene lost 10 bases and the J gene lost 3 bases, with 19 bases spanning the gap. This CDR3 has 14 residues. Looked up from germline, CDR1 is MNHNS and CDR2 is SASEGT. The CDR3: CATPPQGDVYEQYF. In DNA form, the CDR3 reads TGTGCCACCCCCCCCCAGGGAGACGTCTACGAGCAGTACTTC.

This clone was detected many times. This chain joins TRBV6-1 and TRBJ1-5; tentatively, D is TRBD1 (6 bases). V shed 1 base and J shed 3 bases, with 16 bases lying between them. This CDR3 spans 17 amino acids. Germline V gene lookup returns CDR1 MNHNS and CDR2 SASEGT. This chain's CDR3 is CASSEGTALGSNQPQHF. CDR3 nucleotides: TGTGCCAGCAGTGAAGGGACAGCTCTTGGGTCCAATCAGCCCCAGCATTTT.

This clone was detected a few times. This chain connects TRBV9 to TRBJ2-5; 14 bases fit TRBD2. V trimming: 0 bases; J trimming: 0 bases; junction bases outside the gene matches: 4. In germline, CDR1 is SGDLS, CDR2 YYNGEE. The CDR3 covers 18 residues. CDR3: CASSVGLAGGPNQETQYF. DNA for the CDR3: TGTGCCAGCAGCGTAGGACTAGCGGGAGGGCCCAACCAAGAGACCCAGTACTTC.

This clone was observed at least ten times. The chain recombines TRBV24-1 with TRBJ2-2; TRBD2 matches at 8 bases. The CDR3 sequence is 16 residues long. CDR1 and CDR2 (germline): KGHDR, SFDVKD. V gave up 7 bases and J gave up 5 bases; unmatched junction bases: 11. The CDR3 nucleotides read TGTGCCACCAGCAACCCCAGCGGGAGTTTAACCGGGGAGCTGTTTTTT. Its protein product is CATSNPSGSLTGELFF.

This clone was detected ten times or more. Other DNA sequences in this sample translate to the same CDR3. The CDR3 DNA is TGTGCCAGCAGTAAACAGGGGGAAGGCGTCGACACCGGGGAGCTGTTTTTT. It translates to CASSKQGEGVDTGELFF. The rearrangement links TRBV6-4 to TRBJ2-2, with TRBD1 matching over 8 bases. Unmatched junction bases numbered 11, after V lost 5 bases and J lost 3 bases. CDR1 and CDR2 from the germline V gene are MRHNA and SNTAGT. The CDR3 consists of 17 residues.

There are many counts of this clone. The chain combines TRBV30 with TRBJ1-3; no clear D gene. The CDR3 consists of 14 residues. Germline CDR1 reads GTSNPN; CDR2 reads SVGIG (reference sequence). V was shortened by 0 bases and J by 0 bases, with 6 bases between the two germline ends. The CDR3, as DNA: TGTGCCTGGAGTGTAAACCTCTCTGGAAACACCATATATTTT. Amino acid sequence: CAWSVNLSGNTIYF.

As for this clone: A much larger clone differs from this one at a single base, so this may be a read error. The J gene is TRBJ1-1, the V gene TRBV3-1; D not resolved. Germline V gene lookup returns CDR1 LGHDT and CDR2 YNNKEL (reference sequence). CDR3 length equals 14 residues. Here the CDR3 reads CASSQSGSGFGASF. The DNA of the CDR3 is TGTGCCAGCAGCCAGAGCGGATCGGGGTTTGGTGCTTCCTTT.

This clone has only a few counts. This may stem from a read error, because a much larger clone lies one nucleotide away. This chain connects TRBV28 to TRBJ2-1; D might be TRBD2 (6 bases). Trimming removed 2 bases at V and 8 bases at J, with 7 bases between. Germline CDR1 MDHEN, CDR2 SYDVKM. The CDR3 loop spans 12 amino acids. The CDR3 DNA reads TGTGCCAGCAGTTTACGGGGGTATGAGCAGTTCTTC. The encoded protein is CASSLRGYEQFF. Together with reference TRBV28 and TRBJ2-1, the CDR3 gives the full variable domain: DVKVTQSSRYLVKRTGEKVFLECVQDMDHENMFWYRQDPGLGLRLIYFSYDVKMKEKGDIPEGYSVSREKKERFSLILESASTNQTSMYLCASSLRGYEQFFGPGTRLTVL.

This clone has a count of ten or more. V usage is TRBV4-1 and J usage is TRBJ2-5, with 8 bases matching TRBD2. The CDR3 contains 16 residues. The ends lost 1 base at V and 2 bases at J; junction bases unmatched: 6. Germline values: CDR1 MGHRA, CDR2 YSYEKL. The CDR3 bases are TGCGCCAGCAGCCAAGCGGCTAGCGGGCTTCAAGAGACCCAGTACTTC. It yields the protein CASSQAASGLQETQYF.

This clone was picked up many times. The chain couples TRBV24-1 to TRBJ2-1; 12 nucleotides agree with TRBD2. In germline, CDR1 is KGHDR, CDR2 SFDVKD. With V trimmed by 4 bases and J by 4 bases, 4 bases remained unmatched. The CDR3 is 16 amino acids. This chain's CDR3 is CATSDPGLAGYNEQFF. CDR3 nucleotide sequence: TGTGCCACCAGTGACCCCGGACTAGCGGGGTACAATGAGCAGTTCTTC.

This clone was recorded many times. This chain joins TRBV19 and TRBJ1-5; 8 nucleotides align to TRBD1. The CDR3 extends over 17 amino acids. The V and J ends lost 2 bases and 0 bases, in that order; junction bases with no gene match: 6. Per the germline V gene, CDR1 is LNHDA and CDR2 is SQIVND (reference sequence). CDR3 DNA: TGTGCCAGTAGTATAACGTGGGGACAGGATAGCAATCAGCCCCAGCATTTT. Protein sequence: CASSITWGQDSNQPQHF. Full variable domain (outside the CDR3, taken from reference TRBV19 and TRBJ1-5): DGGITQSPKYLFRKEGQNVTLSCEQNLNHDAMYWYRQDPGQGLRLIYYSQIVNDFQKGDIAEGYSVSREKKESFPLTVTSAQKNPTAFYLCASSITWGQDSNQPQHFGDGTRLSIL.

This clone was recorded many times. V usage is TRBV9 and J usage is TRBJ1-2; 9 bases are a match to TRBD1. V was pared by 3 bases and J by 13 bases, with 1 base of the junction left unmatched. The CDR3 extends over 10 amino acids. Germline-derived CDR1 and CDR2 are SGDLS and YYNGEE. The CDR3 DNA follows: TGTGCCAGCAGCGGGGACAGGGTCACCTTC. This sequence encodes CASSGDRVTF.

This clone came up a few times. A single base separates this from a much larger clone, so it may be a read error. The rearrangement links TRBV6-1 to TRBJ2-3; D may match TRBD1 or TRBD2 (5 bases each). CDR1 is MNHNS, CDR2 SASEGT, per germline. The CDR3 has 16 amino acids. V lost 8 bases to trimming and J lost 0 bases, with 18 bases between them. In DNA form, the CDR3 reads TGTGCCAGCCAGACAGTGTTGCGGGTCAGCACAGATACGCAGTATTTT. Its translation: CASQTVLRVSTDTQYF.

This clone was picked up many times. This chain links TRBV30 with TRBJ2-1, with a possible D match to TRBD1 (5 bases). Germline-derived CDR1 and CDR2 are GTSNPN and SVGIG (reference sequence). Trimming removed 2 bases at V and 0 bases at J, with 14 bases between. CDR3 length equals 16 residues. In nucleotides, the CDR3 is TGTGCCTGGAGTCCAGGGTTCCCGCTCTCCTACAATGAGCAGTTCTTC. Its translation is CAWSPGFPLSYNEQFF.

This clone was found many times. The chain employs TRBV2 and TRBJ2-7; TRBD2 aligns across 12 bases. This CDR3 has 15 amino acids. Germline-derived CDR1 and CDR2 are SNHLY and FYNNEI. J was trimmed by 2 bases and V by 6 bases; bases with no gene match: 5. The CDR3 coding sequence is TGTGCCAGCAGCTCGCTAGCGGGAGGGACCTACGAGCAGTACTTC. Translation gives CASSSLAGGTYEQYF.

This clone was seen only a few times. CDR3 sequence (DNA): TGTGCCAGCAGCCAAGATGGGGTTGGAAGGTACTACAATGAGCAGTTCTTC. Translating it yields CASSQDGVGRYYNEQFF. This chain joins TRBV28 and TRBJ2-1; D not certain. There are 17 residues in the CDR3. Germline CDR1 is MDHEN and CDR2 is SYDVKM. The V end was cut by 6 bases, the J end by 3 bases, with 21 bases between. The complete variable domain, with remaining parts taken from reference TRBV28 and TRBJ2-1, reads DVKVTQSSRYLVKRTGEKVFLECVQDMDHENMFWYRQDPGLGLRLIYFSYDVKMKEKGDIPEGYSVSREKKERFSLILESASTNQTSMYLCASSQDGVGRYYNEQFFGPGTRLTVL.

Ten or more counts support this clone. The chain is built from TRBV28 and TRBJ1-1; D uncertain. V was trimmed by 3 bases and J by 0 bases, leaving 8 bases between them. The CDR3 spans 14 residues. Germline values: CDR1 MDHEN, CDR2 SYDVKM. The chain's CDR3 is CASSLPLMNTEAFF. CDR3 bases: TGTGCCAGCAGTTTGCCACTGATGAACACTGAAGCTTTCTTT.